A single sample gave rise to the 22 T cell receptor beta chains below, sequenced in a study of cytomegalovirus exposure and HLA in healthy donors. Assay used: immunoSEQ multiplex PCR; TCRdb lists only in-frame clones, some missing. Of approximately 160,000 clones in the sample, 86% were seen once. Sequenced material: PBMCs. Source of these receptors: a woman between 25 and 40 years old in good health and CMV-seronegative.

The rearrangement joins TRBV13 to TRBJ1-1, with D perhaps matching TRBD1 (5 bases). Trimming took 6 bases from V and 11 from J, leaving 22 bases between them. The CDR3 spans 14 residues. CDR1 is PRHDT, CDR2 FYEKMQ, per germline (reference sequence). In DNA, the CDR3 is TGTGCCAGCAGTCGATGGGGCGGACCCCCTAGGGCTTTCTTT. This sequence encodes CASSRWGGPPRAFF.

The chain uses TRBV28 and TRBJ2-7; either TRBD1 or TRBD2 may fit D (5 bases each). The CDR3 is 13 residues long. Trimming left V 3 bases short and J 5 bases short, with 11 bases between. Germline V gene lookup returns CDR1 MDHEN and CDR2 SYDVKM. CDR3: CASSFGGVNEQYF. CDR3 DNA: TGTGCCAGCAGTTTTGGGGGAGTCAACGAGCAGTACTTC.

CDR3 protein: CASSLAGALDEQYF. DNA of the CDR3: TGTGCCAGCAGCTTAGCAGGGGCGCTGGACGAGCAGTACTTC. This sequence joins TRBV7-9 and TRBJ2-7; D perhaps matches TRBD1 (5 bases). CDR3 size: 14 residues. V was clipped by 0 bases and J by 5 bases, with 11 bases between them. Looked up from germline, CDR1 is SEHNR and CDR2 is FQNEAQ (reference sequence).

This clone appeared a few times. Here the CDR3 DNA reads TGTGCCAGCTCACCATTAGATCAGGGGTTCGGCTACAATGAGCAGTTCTTC. It codes for CASSPLDQGFGYNEQFF. The chain uses TRBV18 and TRBJ2-1, with D maybe TRBD1 (6 bases). CDR3 size: 17 residues. Germline V CDR1 and CDR2: KGHSH, LQKENI. Trimming stripped 2 bases from V and 3 bases from J, with 17 bases between.

The rearrangement uses TRBV18 and TRBJ2-2, with 8 bases that match TRBD1. In germline, CDR1 is KGHSH, CDR2 LQKENI. The V and J ends lost 6 bases and 4 bases, in that order; junction bases with no gene match: 13. The CDR3 length is 17 residues. CDR3 sequence (DNA): TGTGCCAGCTCCGCCAGGGGGCTCGTAGGCGTCACCGGGGAGCTGTTTTTT. This encodes CASSARGLVGVTGELFF.

The chain has TRBV6-5 and TRBJ2-3, with 8 bases that match TRBD2. CDR3 length: 14 residues. Looked up from germline, CDR1 is MNHEY and CDR2 is SVGAGI. Unmatched junction bases numbered 6, after V lost 6 bases and J lost 4 bases. As DNA, the CDR3 is TGTGCCAGCAGAAGACTAGCGCTCGCAGATACGCAGTATTTT. Amino acid sequence: CASRRLALADTQYF.

The genes are TRBV4-3 and TRBJ2-2, with TRBD2 as a possible D gene (6 bases). Per germline, CDR1 LGHNA and CDR2 YSLEER. V was clipped by 0 bases and J by 3 bases, with 23 bases between them. The CDR3 spans 20 residues. As DNA, the CDR3 is TGCGCCAGCAGCCAAGATCTAGTTGGTGCCTACACGGGGGACACCGGGGAGCTGTTTTTT. It yields the protein CASSQDLVGAYTGDTGELFF.

This rearrangement joins TRBV5-1 to TRBJ2-7; TRBD2 is a possible D gene (5 bases). Trimming took 4 bases from V and 0 from J, leaving 11 bases between them. Per germline, CDR1 SGHRS and CDR2 YFSETQ. This CDR3 contains 14 residues. CDR3 residues: CASSPERGSYEQYF. The CDR3 coding sequence is TGCGCCAGCAGCCCCGAACGGGGCTCCTACGAGCAGTACTTC.

The rearrangement links TRBV13 to TRBJ1-1; D is uncertain. CDR3 length: 14 residues. The ends were cut back, 0 bases at V and 0 bases at J, with 5 bases in the middle. CDR1 and CDR2 (germline): PRHDT, FYEKMQ (reference sequence). The CDR3 region is CASSLGGMNTEAFF. The DNA of the CDR3 is TGTGCCAGCAGCTTAGGCGGGATGAACACTGAAGCTTTCTTT.

This chain links TRBV5-6 with TRBJ2-6; 8 bases align to TRBD1. The CDR3 loop spans 16 amino acids. Trimming at V came to 5 bases and at J to 1 base, leaving 5 bases not matched to a gene. Per germline, CDR1 SGHDT and CDR2 YYEEEE. CDR3 region: CASSRQGRSGANVLTF. The CDR3 DNA follows: TGTGCCAGCAGTCGACAGGGGAGATCTGGGGCCAACGTCCTGACTTTC.

The genes are TRBV6-1 and TRBJ1-2; possibly TRBD1 for D (5 bases). V lost 2 bases, J lost 6 bases, and 10 bases lay in between. Per the germline V gene, CDR1 is MNHNS and CDR2 is SASEGT. The CDR3 consists of 13 residues. The CDR3 coding sequence is TGTGCCAGCAGTGAATCCAGGGCCCATGGCTACACCTTC. Translated: CASSESRAHGYTF.

This rearrangement joins TRBV5-1 to TRBJ2-1; TRBD2 matches 11 bases. The J segment lost 7 bases and the V segment lost 4 bases, leaving 4 bases of the junction unmatched. CDR1 and CDR2 from the germline V gene are SGHRS and YFSETQ. The CDR3 has 14 amino acids. The CDR3, as DNA: TGCGCCAGCAGCAGGGCTAGCGGGAGGAATGAGCAGTTCTTC. Protein sequence: CASSRASGRNEQFF. The whole variable domain, remainder taken from reference TRBV5-1 and TRBJ2-1, is KAGVTQTPRYLIKTRGQQVTLSCSPISGHRSVSWYQQTPGQGLQFLFEYFSETQRNKGNFPGRFSGRQFSNSRSEMNVSTLELGDSALYLCASSRASGRNEQFFGPGTRLTVL.

The V gene is TRBV5-1, the J gene TRBJ2-3; D may correspond to TRBD1 or TRBD2 (6 bases each). CDR3 length equals 14 residues. From germline, CDR1 is SGHRS and CDR2 YFSETQ. Trimming cost V 4 bases and J 3 bases, with 12 bases left between them. The DNA of the CDR3 is TGCGCCAGCAGCGGGGGGCGGGAAACAGATACGCAGTATTTT. It yields the protein CASSGGRETDTQYF.

The V call is TRBV9, the J call TRBJ2-7, with D possibly TRBD1 on 6 matching bases. The CDR3 loop spans 12 amino acids. With 4 bases removed from V and 7 bases from J, the gap between germline ends came to 12 bases. Germline V gene lookup returns CDR1 SGDLS and CDR2 YYNGEE. CDR3 residues: CASSRGGQEQYF. The CDR3 DNA sequence: TGTGCCAGCAGCCGCGGAGGACAGGAGCAGTACTTC.

This chain links TRBV7-8 with TRBJ2-5, with D tentatively TRBD1 or TRBD2 (5 bases each). CDR1 is SGHVS and CDR2 is FQNEAQ in the germline V gene. The CDR3 contains 16 residues. Trimming cost V 0 bases and J 4 bases, with 15 bases left between them. Here the CDR3 DNA reads TGTGCCAGCAGCTTAGCGGGGACGACACGAACAGAGACCCAGTACTTC. Its protein product is CASSLAGTTRTETQYF.

The chain employs TRBV2 and TRBJ1-6, with 9 nucleotides matching TRBD1. Germline V gene lookup returns CDR1 SNHLY and CDR2 FYNNEI. The junction had 5 bases not matched to a gene; V was cut back by 4 bases and J by 7 bases. The CDR3 covers 15 residues. CDR3 region: CASSGDRVGNSPLHF. CDR3 coding DNA: TGTGCCAGCAGTGGGGACAGGGTGGGGAATTCACCCCTCCACTTT. Supplemented by reference TRBV2 and TRBJ1-6, the full variable domain reads EPEVTQTPSHQVTQMGQEVILRCVPISNHLYFYWYRQILGQKVEFLVSFYNNEISEKSEIFDDQFSVERPDGSNFTLKIRSTKLEDSAMYFCASSGDRVGNSPLHFGNGTRLTVT.

The chain employs TRBV10-3 and TRBJ2-1, with 7 bases aligning to TRBD2. CDR1 and CDR2 from the germline V gene are ENHRY and SYGVKD. The CDR3 is made up of 16 amino acids. The ends lost 0 bases at V and 5 bases at J; junction bases unmatched: 7. CDR3 coding DNA: TGTGCCATCAGTGAGTCAAGCGGGACGGCAAACAATGAGCAGTTCTTC. Protein sequence: CAISESSGTANNEQFF.

The chain links TRBV7-2 to TRBJ2-3, with 9 positions matching TRBD2. Germline CDR1 reads SGHTA; CDR2 reads FQGNSA. The CDR3 has 15 residues. J gave up 4 bases and V 2 bases, and 4 bases lay outside the gene matches. As DNA, the CDR3 is TGTGCCAGCAGCTTAAATAGCGGGAGTTCAGATACGCAGTATTTT. This encodes CASSLNSGSSDTQYF.

The chain is built from TRBV28 and TRBJ1-1, with 7 positions matching TRBD1. Germline V gene lookup returns CDR1 MDHEN and CDR2 SYDVKM. Trimming removed 4 bases from V and 5 bases from J; junction bases left unmatched: 13. The CDR3 runs 16 residues. DNA for the CDR3: TGTGCCAGCAGTTATGCAGGGGGTGGGGTGTGGACTGAAGCTTTCTTT. The encoded protein is CASSYAGGGVWTEAFF.

The table lists this clone with a count of one. The chain recombines TRBV4-1 with TRBJ2-7; 9 bases map to TRBD2. This CDR3 spans 16 amino acids. Germline V gene data show CDR1 as MGHRA and CDR2 as YSYEKL. J lost 1 base, V lost 0 bases, and 4 bases had no gene match. The CDR3 protein is CASSQDAAGGSYEQYF. CDR3 DNA sequence: TGCGCCAGCAGCCAAGACGCAGCGGGAGGTTCCTACGAGCAGTACTTC.

This rearrangement joins TRBV2 to TRBJ2-2; either TRBD1 or TRBD2 may fit D (5 bases each). The V and J ends lost 5 bases and 5 bases respectively, with 15 bases between them. CDR1 is SNHLY, CDR2 FYNNEI, per germline. The length of the CDR3 is 15 residues. In DNA, the CDR3 is TGTGCCAGCAGTATCCTCGGGGCAGCAACCGGGGAGCTGTTTTTT. It is translated as CASSILGAATGELFF. Full variable domain (missing parts from reference TRBV2 and TRBJ2-2): EPEVTQTPSHQVTQMGQEVILRCVPISNHLYFYWYRQILGQKVEFLVSFYNNEISEKSEIFDDQFSVERPDGSNFTLKIRSTKLEDSAMYFCASSILGAATGELFFGEGSRLTVL.

In this sample, this clone turned up many times. V usage is TRBV7-9 and J usage is TRBJ1-2; no reliable D call. Deletions cut 5 bases from V and 2 bases from J, with 3 bases between. The germline CDR1 and CDR2 sequences are SEHNR and FQNEAQ (reference sequence). The CDR3 has 11 residues. The CDR3, as DNA: TGTGCCAGCAGCCGAAACTATGGCTACACCTTC. Encoded protein: CASSRNYGYTF.